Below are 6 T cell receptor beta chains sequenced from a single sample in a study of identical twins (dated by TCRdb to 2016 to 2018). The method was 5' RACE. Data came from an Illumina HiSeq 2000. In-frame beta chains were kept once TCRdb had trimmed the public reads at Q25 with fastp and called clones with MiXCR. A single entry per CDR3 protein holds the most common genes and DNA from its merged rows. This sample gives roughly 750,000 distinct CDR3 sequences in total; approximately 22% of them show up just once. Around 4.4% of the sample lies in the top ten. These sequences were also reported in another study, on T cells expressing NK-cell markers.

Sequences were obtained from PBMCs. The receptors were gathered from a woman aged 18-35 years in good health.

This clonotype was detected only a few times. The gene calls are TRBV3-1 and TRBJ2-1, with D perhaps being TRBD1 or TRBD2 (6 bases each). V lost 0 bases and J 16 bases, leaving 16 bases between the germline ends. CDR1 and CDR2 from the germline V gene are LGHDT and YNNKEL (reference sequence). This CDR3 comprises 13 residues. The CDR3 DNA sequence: TGTGCCAGCAGCCAAGAAGGAGGGGGGAACCCATTCTTC. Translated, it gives CASSQEGGGNPFF.

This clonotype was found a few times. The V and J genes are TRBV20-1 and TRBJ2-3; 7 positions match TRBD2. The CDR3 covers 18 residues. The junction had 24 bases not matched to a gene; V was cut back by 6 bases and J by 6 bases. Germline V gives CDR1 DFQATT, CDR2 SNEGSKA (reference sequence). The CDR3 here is CSATTGRGRPNSLDTQYF. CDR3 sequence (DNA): TGCAGTGCCACGACGGGGAGGGGTCGCCCTAATAGTTTGGATACGCAGTATTTT.

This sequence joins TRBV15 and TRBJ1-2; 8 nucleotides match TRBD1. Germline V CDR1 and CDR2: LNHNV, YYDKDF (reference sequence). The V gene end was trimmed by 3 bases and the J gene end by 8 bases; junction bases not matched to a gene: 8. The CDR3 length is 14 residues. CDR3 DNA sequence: TGTGCCACCAGCAGGGACCAGGGGGCTGGAGGCTACACCTTC. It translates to CATSRDQGAGGYTF.

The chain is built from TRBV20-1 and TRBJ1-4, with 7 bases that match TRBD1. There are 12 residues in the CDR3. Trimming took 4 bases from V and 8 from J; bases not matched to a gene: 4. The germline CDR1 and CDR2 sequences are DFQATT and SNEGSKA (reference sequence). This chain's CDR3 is CSATDRVEKLFF. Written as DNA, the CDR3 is TGCAGTGCTACCGACAGGGTAGAAAAACTGTTTTTT.

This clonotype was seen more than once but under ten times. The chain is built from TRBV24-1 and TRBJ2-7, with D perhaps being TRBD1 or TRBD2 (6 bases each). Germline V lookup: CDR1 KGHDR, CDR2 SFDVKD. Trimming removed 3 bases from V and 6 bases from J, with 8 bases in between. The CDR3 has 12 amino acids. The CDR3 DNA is TGTGCCACCAGTGATAAGGGGGGCGAGCAGTACTTC. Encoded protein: CATSDKGGEQYF.

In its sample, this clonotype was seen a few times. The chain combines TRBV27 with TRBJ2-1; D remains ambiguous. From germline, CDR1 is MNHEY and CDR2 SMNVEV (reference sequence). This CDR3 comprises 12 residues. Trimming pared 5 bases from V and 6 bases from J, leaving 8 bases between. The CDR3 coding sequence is TGTGCCAGCAGTGTCAGCATCAATGAGCAGTTCTTC. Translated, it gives CASSVSINEQFF.